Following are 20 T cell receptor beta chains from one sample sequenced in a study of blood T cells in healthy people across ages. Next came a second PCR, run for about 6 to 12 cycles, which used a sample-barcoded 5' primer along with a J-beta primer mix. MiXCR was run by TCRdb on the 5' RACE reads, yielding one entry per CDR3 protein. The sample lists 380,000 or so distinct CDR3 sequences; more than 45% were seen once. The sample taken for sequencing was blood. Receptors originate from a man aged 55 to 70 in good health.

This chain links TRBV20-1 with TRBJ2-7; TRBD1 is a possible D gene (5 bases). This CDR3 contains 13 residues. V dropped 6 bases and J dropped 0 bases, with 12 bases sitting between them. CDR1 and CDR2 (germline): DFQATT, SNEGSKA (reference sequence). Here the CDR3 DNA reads TGCAGTGCCATAACAGGTTTCTCCTACGAGCAGTACTTC. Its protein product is CSAITGFSYEQYF.

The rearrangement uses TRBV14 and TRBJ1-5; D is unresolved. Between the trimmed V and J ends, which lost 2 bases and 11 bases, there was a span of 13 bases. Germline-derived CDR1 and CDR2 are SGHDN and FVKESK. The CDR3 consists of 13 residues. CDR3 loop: CASSQSAESTQHF. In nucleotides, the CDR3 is TGTGCCAGCAGCCAATCTGCCGAGTCTACCCAGCATTTT.

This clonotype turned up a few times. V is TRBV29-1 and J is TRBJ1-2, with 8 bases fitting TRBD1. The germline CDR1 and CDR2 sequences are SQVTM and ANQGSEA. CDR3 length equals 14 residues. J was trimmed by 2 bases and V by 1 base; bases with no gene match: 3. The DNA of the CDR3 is TGCAGCGTTGAAGCGTCAGGGGGCAACTATGGCTACACCTTC. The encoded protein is CSVEASGGNYGYTF.

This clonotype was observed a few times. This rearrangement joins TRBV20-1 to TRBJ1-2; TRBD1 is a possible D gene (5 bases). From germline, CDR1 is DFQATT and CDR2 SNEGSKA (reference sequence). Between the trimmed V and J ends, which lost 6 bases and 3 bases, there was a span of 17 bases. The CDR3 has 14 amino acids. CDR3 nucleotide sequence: TGCAGTGCCGCTGGGGGTCTAAACGACTATGGCTACACCTTC. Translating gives CSAAGGLNDYGYTF.

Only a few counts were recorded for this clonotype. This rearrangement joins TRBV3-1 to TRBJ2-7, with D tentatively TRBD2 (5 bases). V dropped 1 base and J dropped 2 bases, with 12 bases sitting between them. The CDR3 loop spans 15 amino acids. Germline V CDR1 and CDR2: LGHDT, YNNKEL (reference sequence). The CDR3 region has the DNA TGTGCCAGCAGCCAAGGAGCGCGGGCTCCCTACGAGCAGTACTTC. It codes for CASSQGARAPYEQYF.

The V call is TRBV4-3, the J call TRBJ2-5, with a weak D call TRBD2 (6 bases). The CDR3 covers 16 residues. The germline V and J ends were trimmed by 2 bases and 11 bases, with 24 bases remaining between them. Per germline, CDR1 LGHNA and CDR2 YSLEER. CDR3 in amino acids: CASSQLSLGGYNEQYF. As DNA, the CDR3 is TGCGCCAGCAGCCAACTTTCACTGGGGGGTTACAATGAGCAGTACTTC.

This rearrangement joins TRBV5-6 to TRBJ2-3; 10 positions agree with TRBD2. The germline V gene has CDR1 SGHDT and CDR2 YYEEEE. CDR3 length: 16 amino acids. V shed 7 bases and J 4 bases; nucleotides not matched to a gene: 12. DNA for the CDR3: TGTGCCAGCTTGTCAAGCGGGAGGGTTGAATCAGATACGCAGTATTTT. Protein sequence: CASLSSGRVESDTQYF.

For the CDR3, the DNA is TGTGCCTGGAGCAGGGGGTCTAGCTATGGCTACACCTTC. It yields the protein CAWSRGSSYGYTF. The rearrangement uses TRBV30 and TRBJ1-2; TRBD1 agrees at 7 bases. The V gene end was trimmed by 3 bases and the J gene end by 4 bases; junction bases not matched to a gene: 5. The CDR3 length is 13 residues. The germline V gene encodes CDR1 GTSNPN and CDR2 SVGIG (reference sequence).

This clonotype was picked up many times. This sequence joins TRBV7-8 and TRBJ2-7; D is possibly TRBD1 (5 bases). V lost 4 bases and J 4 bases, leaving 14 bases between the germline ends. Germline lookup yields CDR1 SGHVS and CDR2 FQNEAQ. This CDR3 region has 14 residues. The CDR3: CASSYRVTGYEQYF. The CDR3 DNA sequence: TGTGCCAGCAGCTACCGAGTAACAGGATACGAGCAGTACTTC.

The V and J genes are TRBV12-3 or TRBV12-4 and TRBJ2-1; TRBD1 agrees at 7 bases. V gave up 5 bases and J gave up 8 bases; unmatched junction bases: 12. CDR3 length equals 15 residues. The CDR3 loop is CASSPRTGPWDEQFF. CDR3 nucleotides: TGTGCCAGCAGTCCAAGGACAGGTCCATGGGATGAGCAGTTCTTC.

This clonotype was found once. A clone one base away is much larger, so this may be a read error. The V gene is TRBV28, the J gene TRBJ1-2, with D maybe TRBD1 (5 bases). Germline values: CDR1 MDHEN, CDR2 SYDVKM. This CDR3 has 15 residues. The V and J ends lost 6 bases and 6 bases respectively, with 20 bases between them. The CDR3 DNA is TGTGCCAGCAGCATGACAGCAGGGTTTACGGATGGCTACACCTTC. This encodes CASSMTAGFTDGYTF.

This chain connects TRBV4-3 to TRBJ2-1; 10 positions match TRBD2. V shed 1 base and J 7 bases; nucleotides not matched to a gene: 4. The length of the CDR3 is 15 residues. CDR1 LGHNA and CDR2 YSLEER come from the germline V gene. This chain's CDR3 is CASSQVTSGVNEQFF. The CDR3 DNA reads TGCGCCAGCAGCCAAGTCACTAGCGGGGTGAATGAGCAGTTCTTC.

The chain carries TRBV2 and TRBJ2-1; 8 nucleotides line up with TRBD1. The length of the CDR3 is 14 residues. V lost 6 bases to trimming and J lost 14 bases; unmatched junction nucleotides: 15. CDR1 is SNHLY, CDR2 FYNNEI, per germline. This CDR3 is CASSPEAGGQGKFF. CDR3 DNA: TGTGCCAGCAGCCCGGAAGCGGGCGGACAGGGAAAGTTCTTC.

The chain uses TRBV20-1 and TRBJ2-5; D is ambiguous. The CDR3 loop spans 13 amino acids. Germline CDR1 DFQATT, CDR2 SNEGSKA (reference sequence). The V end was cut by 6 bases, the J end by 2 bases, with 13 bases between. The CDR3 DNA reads TGCAGTGCGCCAGGCACGGATCAAGAGACCCAGTACTTC. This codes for CSAPGTDQETQYF.

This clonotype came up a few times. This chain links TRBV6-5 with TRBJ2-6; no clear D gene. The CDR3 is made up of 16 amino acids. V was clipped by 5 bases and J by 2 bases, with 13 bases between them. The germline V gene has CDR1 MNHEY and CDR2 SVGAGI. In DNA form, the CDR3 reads TGTGCCAGCAGTCAGACCTTGGCAGCTGGGGCCAACGTCCTGACTTTC. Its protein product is CASSQTLAAGANVLTF.

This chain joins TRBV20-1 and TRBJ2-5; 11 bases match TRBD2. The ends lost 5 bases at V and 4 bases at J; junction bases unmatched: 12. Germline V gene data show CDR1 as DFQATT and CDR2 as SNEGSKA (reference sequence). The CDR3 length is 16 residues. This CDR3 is CSAEGASGRIGETQYF. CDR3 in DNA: TGCAGTGCTGAGGGGGCTAGCGGGAGGATCGGAGAGACCCAGTACTTC.

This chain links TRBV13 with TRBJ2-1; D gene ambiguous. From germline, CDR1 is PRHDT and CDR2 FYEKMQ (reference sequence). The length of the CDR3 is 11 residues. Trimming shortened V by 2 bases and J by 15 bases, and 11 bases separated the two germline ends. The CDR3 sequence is CASSLRQQVFF. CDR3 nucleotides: TGTGCCAGCAGCTTACGGCAGCAGGTGTTCTTC. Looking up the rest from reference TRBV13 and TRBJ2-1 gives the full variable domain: AAGVIQSPRHLIKEKRETATLKCYPIPRHDTVYWYQQGPGQDPQFLISFYEKMQSDKGSIPDRFSAQQFSDYHSELNMSSLELGDSALYFCASSLRQQVFFGPGTRLTVL.

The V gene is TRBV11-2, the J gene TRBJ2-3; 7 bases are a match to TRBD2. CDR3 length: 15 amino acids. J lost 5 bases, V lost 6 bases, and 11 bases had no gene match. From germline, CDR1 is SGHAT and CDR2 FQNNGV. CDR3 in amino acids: CASSSRGLAEDTQYF. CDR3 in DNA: TGTGCCAGCAGTTCAAGAGGGCTAGCGGAAGATACGCAGTATTTT.

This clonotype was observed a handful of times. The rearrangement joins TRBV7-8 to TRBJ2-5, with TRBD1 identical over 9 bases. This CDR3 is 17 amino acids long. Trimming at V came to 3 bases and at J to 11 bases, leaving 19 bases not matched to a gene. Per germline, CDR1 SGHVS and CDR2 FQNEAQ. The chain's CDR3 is CASSLIPKDRGLGEQYF. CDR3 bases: TGTGCCAGCAGCTTGATCCCAAAGGACAGGGGATTGGGGGAGCAGTACTTC.

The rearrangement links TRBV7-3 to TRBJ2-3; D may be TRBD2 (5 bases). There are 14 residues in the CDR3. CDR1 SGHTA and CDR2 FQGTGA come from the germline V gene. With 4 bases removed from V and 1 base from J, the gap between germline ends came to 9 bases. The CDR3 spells CASSSRSGTDTQYF. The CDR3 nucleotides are TGTGCCAGCAGCTCCCGTAGCGGCACAGATACGCAGTATTTT. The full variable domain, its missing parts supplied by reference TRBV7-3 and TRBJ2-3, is GAGVSQTPSNKVTEKGKYVELRCDPISGHTALYWYRQSLGQGPEFLIYFQGTGAADDSGLPNDRFFAVRPEGSVSTLKIQRTERGDSAVYLCASSSRSGTDTQYFGPGTRLTVL.